A single T cell receptor beta chain is shown here with its context. Its target is unknown. These data are taken from a study of CD8+ T cells in alopecia areata. Study-level information: Treated patients were given 5 to 10 mg oral tofacitinib twice daily. General study points: Normal scalp showed lower clonality than lesional scalp, especially alopecia totalis/universalis. Scalp clonality, along with expanded CD8+ clones among the top 100, was significantly decreased by tofacitinib.

RNA extraction was followed by reverse transcription into cDNA, which acted as the sequencing template. Profiled with immunoSEQ multiplex PCR; TCRdb holds only in-frame clones, not every one. The table shows about 42,000 clones, with 55% to 75% occurring only once. Trimming pared 5 bases from V and 0 bases from J, leaving 14 bases between. The CDR3 consists of 16 residues. The germline V gene encodes CDR1 MNHEY and CDR2 SMNVEV (reference sequence). Treatment of the sample: oral pan-JAK inhibitor, 5-10 mg twice daily. This sequence joins TRBV27 and TRBJ1-5; D is perhaps TRBD1 (6 bases). Sequences were derived from CD8+ T cells sorted from blood, sampled at week 4, from a patient treated with tofacitinib. The TCR sequence derives from a human donor with alopecia areata. CDR3: CASSPSEGDSNQPQHF. The CDR3 nucleotides read TGTGCCAGCAGTCCCTCGGAGGGGGATAGCAATCAGCCCCAGCATTTT.